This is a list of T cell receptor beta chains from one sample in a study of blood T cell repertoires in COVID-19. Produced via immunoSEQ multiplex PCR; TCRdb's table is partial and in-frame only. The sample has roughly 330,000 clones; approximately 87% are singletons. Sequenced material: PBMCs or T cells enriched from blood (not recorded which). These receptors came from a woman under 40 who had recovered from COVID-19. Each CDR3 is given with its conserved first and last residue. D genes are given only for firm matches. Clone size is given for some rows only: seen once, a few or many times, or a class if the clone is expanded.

DNA: TGTGCCAGCAGGTTGACAGTAGATCAGCCCCAGCATTTT
CDR3: CASRLTVDQPQHF
D: NA
V: TRBV6-5
size: NA
J: TRBJ1-5

DNA: TGTGCCAGCAGATCTCGTGGCTACACCTTC
CDR3: CASRSRGYTF
D: NA
V: TRBV12-3/TRBV12-4
size: NA
J: TRBJ1-2

DNA: TGTGCCAGCAGCTTGGGGCAGGTAAAGGGCCGTTACGAGCAGTACTTC
CDR3: CASSLGQVKGRYEQYF
D: NA
V: TRBV11-2
size: NA
J: TRBJ2-7

DNA: TGTGCCAGCAGCCACCCTCCTGGCAGGACTAACCACAATGAGCAGTTCTTC
CDR3: CASSHPPGRTNHNEQFF
D: NA
V: TRBV4-2
size: once
J: TRBJ2-1

DNA: TGCAGCGTTGAAGGTAAGACAGGGGTCACTGAAGCTTTCTTT
CDR3: CSVEGKTGVTEAFF
D: TRBD1
V: TRBV29-1
size: NA
J: TRBJ1-1

DNA: TGTGCCAGCAGCCCGCTATCGGCTGAAGCTTTCTTT
CDR3: CASSPLSAEAFF
D: NA
V: TRBV11-2
size: NA
J: TRBJ1-1

DNA: TGTGCCAGCAGTTCCCCAGGGGAGATTGCAACTAATGAAAAACTGTTTTTT
CDR3: CASSSPGEIATNEKLFF
D: NA
V: TRBV28
size: NA
J: TRBJ1-4

DNA: TGCAGTGCTAGTTACAGATCGGCCGGGGAGCTGTTTTTT
CDR3: CSASYRSAGELFF
D: NA
V: TRBV20-1
size: NA
J: TRBJ2-2

DNA: TGTGCCAGTAGTCAGGGAACGCATGGCTACACCTTC
CDR3: CASSQGTHGYTF
D: NA
V: TRBV19
size: NA
J: TRBJ1-2

DNA: TGCGCCAGCAGCCAATTCGGTGGAACTAATGAAAAACTGTTTTTT
CDR3: CASSQFGGTNEKLFF
D: NA
V: TRBV4-1
size: NA
J: TRBJ1-4

DNA: TGTGCCAGCAGTGAAGGTCCGGAGGCTCATTCACCCCTCCACTTT
CDR3: CASSEGPEAHSPLHF
D: NA
V: TRBV2
size: NA
J: TRBJ1-6

DNA: TGTGCCTGGAGTGCCCGGTTTAACACTGAAGCTTTCTTT
CDR3: CAWSARFNTEAFF
D: NA
V: TRBV30
size: NA
J: TRBJ1-1

DNA: TGTGCCAGTATGACAGCTCAGGAAAAACTGTTTTTT
CDR3: CASMTAQEKLFF
D: NA
V: TRBV19
size: NA
J: TRBJ1-4

DNA: TGTGCCAGCCGCCAGGGGAACTATGGCTACACCTTC
CDR3: CASRQGNYGYTF
D: NA
V: TRBV11-2
size: NA
J: TRBJ1-2

DNA: TGTGCCAGTAGTCTCCGAGAGGCCGCTACCGCTTTCTTT
CDR3: CASSLREAATAFF
D: NA
V: TRBV19
size: NA
J: TRBJ1-1

DNA: TGTGCCAGCAGTTACGTCGGGACAGCCACTGAAGCTTTCTTT
CDR3: CASSYVGTATEAFF
D: TRBD1
V: TRBV6-2/TRBV6-3
size: NA
J: TRBJ1-1